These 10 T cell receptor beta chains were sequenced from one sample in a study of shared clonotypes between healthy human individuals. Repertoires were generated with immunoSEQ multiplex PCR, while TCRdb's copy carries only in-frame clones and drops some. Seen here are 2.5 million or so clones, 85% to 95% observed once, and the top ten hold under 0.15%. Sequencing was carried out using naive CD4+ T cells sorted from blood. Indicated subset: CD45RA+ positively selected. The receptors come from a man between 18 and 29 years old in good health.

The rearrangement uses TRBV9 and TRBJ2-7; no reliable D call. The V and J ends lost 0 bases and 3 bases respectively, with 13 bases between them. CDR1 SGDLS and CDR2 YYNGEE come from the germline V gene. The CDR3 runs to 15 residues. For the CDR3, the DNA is TGTGCCAGCAGCGTAGAGCCAGTTCCGAGCTACGAGCAGTACTTC. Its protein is CASSVEPVPSYEQYF.

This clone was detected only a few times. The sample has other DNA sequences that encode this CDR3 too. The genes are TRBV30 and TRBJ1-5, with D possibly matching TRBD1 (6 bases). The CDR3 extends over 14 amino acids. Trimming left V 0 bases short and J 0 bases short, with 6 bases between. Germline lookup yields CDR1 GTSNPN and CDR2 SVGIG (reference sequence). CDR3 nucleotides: TGTGCCTGGAGTGTAGGGGGTAGCAATCAGCCCCAGCATTTT. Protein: CAWSVGGSNQPQHF.

CDR3 loop: CASSLGPILSTGELFF. Written as DNA, the CDR3 is TGTGCCAGCAGCTTAGGTCCCATCTTAAGCACCGGGGAGCTGTTTTTT. The V gene is TRBV11-2, the J gene TRBJ2-2; D remains ambiguous. CDR3 length: 16 residues. CDR1 SGHAT and CDR2 FQNNGV come from the germline V gene. Trimming stripped 1 base from V and 4 bases from J, with 13 bases between.

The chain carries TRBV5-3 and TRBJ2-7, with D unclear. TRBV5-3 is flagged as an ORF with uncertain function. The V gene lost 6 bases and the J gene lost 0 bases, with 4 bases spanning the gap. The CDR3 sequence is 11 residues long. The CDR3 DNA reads TGTGCCAGAAACTCCTCCTACGAGCAGTACTTC. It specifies CARNSSYEQYF.

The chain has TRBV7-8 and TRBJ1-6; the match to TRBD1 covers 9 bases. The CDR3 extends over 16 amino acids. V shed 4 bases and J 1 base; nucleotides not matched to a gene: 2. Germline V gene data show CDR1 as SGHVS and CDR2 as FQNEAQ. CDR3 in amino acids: CASSSGQGSYNSPLHF. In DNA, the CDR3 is TGTGCCAGCAGCTCAGGACAGGGGTCCTATAATTCACCCCTCCACTTT. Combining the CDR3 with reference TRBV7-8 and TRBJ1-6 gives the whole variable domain GAGVSQSPRYKVAKRGQDVALRCDPISGHVSLFWYQQALGQGPEFLTYFQNEAQLDKSGLPSDRFFAERPEGSVSTLKIQRTQQEDSAVYLCASSSGQGSYNSPLHFGNGTRLTVT.

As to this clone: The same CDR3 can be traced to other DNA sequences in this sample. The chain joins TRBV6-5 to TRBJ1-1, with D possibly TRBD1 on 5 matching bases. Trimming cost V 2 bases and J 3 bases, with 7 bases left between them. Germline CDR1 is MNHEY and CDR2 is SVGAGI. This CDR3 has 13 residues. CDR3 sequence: CASSYRGDTEAFF. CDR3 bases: TGTGCCAGCAGTTACAGGGGCGACACTGAAGCTTTCTTT.

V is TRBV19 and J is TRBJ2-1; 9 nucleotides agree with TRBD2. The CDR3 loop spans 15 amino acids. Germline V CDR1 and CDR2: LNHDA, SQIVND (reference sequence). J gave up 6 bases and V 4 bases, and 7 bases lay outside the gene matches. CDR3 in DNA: TGTGCCAGTAGTAAAGCGGGAGGAAACGTCAATGAGCAGTTCTTC. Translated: CASSKAGGNVNEQFF. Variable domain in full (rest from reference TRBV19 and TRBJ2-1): DGGITQSPKYLFRKEGQNVTLSCEQNLNHDAMYWYRQDPGQGLRLIYYSQIVNDFQKGDIAEGYSVSREKKESFPLTVTSAQKNPTAFYLCASSKAGGNVNEQFFGPGTRLTVL.

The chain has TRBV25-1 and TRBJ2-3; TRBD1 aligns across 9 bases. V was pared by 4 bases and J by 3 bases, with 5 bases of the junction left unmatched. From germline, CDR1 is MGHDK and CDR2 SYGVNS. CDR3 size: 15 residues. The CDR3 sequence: CASSGRDRATDTQYF. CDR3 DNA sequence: TGTGCCAGCAGTGGCCGGGACAGGGCTACAGATACGCAGTATTTT.

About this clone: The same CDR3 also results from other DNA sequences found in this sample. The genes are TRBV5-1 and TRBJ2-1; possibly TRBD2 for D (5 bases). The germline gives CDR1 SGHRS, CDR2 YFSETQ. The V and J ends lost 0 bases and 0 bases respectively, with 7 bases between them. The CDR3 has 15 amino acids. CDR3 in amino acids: CASSLGSASYNEQFF. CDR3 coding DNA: TGCGCCAGCAGCTTGGGTAGCGCCTCCTACAATGAGCAGTTCTTC. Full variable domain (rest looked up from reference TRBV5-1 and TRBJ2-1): KAGVTQTPRYLIKTRGQQVTLSCSPISGHRSVSWYQQTPGQGLQFLFEYFSETQRNKGNFPGRFSGRQFSNSRSEMNVSTLELGDSALYLCASSLGSASYNEQFFGPGTRLTVL.

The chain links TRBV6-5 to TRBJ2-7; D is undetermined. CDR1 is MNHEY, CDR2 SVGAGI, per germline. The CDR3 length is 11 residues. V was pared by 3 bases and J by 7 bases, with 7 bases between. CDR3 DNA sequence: TGTGCCAGCAGTTATCGTAAGGAGCAGTACTTC. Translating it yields CASSYRKEQYF.